This T cell receptor (beta chain) derives from a study of T cells in Graves' hyperthyroidism and ophthalmopathy. Newly diagnosed hyperthyroidism patients aged 18 to 65 years had disease lasting under 2 months. The V gene lost 5 bases and the J gene lost 6 bases, with 20 bases spanning the gap. This CDR3 spans 16 amino acids. Looked up from germline, CDR1 is SGHRS and CDR2 is YFSETQ. TCR beta CDR3 region amplification was performed from RNA transcripts. The study used the HTBI primer set for a first-round RT-PCR of the TCR CDR3. TCRdb passed the multiplex PCR reads through MiXCR, listing each CDR3 protein once. The sample gives approximately 260,000 distinct CDR3 sequences, roughly 15% of which show up once; around 30% is in the top ten. This clonotype was found a few times.

The receptor's source is a woman aged 45-60 years with Graves' hyperthyroidism that later progressed to Graves' ophthalmopathy. The sequenced sample consisted of blood. The J gene is TRBJ1-4, the V gene TRBV5-1, with a possible D match to TRBD1 (6 bases). The CDR3 region has the DNA TGCGCCAGCAGAACCGGGACACAGGAGGTCGATGAAAAACTGTTTTTT. Protein: CASRTGTQEVDEKLFF. Variable domain in full (rest from reference TRBV5-1 and TRBJ1-4): KAGVTQTPRYLIKTRGQQVTLSCSPISGHRSVSWYQQTPGQGLQFLFEYFSETQRNKGNFPGRFSGRQFSNSRSEMNVSTLELGDSALYLCASRTGTQEVDEKLFFGSGTQLSVL.